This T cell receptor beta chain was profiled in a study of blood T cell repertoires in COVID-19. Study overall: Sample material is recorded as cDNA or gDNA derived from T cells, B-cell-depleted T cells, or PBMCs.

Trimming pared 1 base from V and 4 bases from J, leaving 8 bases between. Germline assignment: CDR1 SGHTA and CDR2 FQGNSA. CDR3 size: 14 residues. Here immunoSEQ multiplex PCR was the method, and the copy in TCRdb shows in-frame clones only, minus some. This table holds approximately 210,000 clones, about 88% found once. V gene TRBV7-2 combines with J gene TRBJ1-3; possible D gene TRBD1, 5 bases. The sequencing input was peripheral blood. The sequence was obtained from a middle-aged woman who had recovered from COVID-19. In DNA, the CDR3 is TGTGCCAGCAGCTTAGGGAACAGGGGAAACACCATATATTTT. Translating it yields CASSLGNRGNTIYF. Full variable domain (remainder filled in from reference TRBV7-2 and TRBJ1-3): GAGVSQSPSNKVTEKGKDVELRCDPISGHTALYWYRQSLGQGLEFLIYFQGNSAPDKSGLPSDRFSAERTGGSVSTLTIQRTQQEDSAVYLCASSLGNRGNTIYFGEGSWLTVV.